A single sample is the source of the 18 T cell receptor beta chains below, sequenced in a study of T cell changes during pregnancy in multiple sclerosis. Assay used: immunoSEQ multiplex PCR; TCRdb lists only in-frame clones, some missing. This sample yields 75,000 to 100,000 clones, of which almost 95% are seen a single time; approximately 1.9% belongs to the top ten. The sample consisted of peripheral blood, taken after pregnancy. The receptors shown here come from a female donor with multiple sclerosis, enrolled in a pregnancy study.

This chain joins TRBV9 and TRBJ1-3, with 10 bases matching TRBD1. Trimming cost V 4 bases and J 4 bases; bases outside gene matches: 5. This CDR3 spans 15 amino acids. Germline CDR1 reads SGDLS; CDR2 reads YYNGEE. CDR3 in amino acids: CASSFGTGEGNTIYF. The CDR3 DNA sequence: TGTGCCAGCAGCTTCGGGACAGGGGAGGGAAACACCATATATTTT.

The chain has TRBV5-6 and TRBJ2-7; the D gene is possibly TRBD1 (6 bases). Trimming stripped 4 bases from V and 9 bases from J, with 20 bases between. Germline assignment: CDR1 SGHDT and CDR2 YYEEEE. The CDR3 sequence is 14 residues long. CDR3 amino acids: CASSRSRGTWVQYF. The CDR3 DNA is TGTGCCAGCAGCCGGAGCAGGGGAACCTGGGTGCAGTACTTC. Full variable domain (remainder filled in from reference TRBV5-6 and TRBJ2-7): DAGVTQSPTHLIKTRGQQVTLRCSPKSGHDTVSWYQQALGQGPQFIFQYYEEEERQRGNFPDRFSGHQFPNYSSELNVNALLLGDSALYLCASSRSRGTWVQYFGPGTRLTVT.

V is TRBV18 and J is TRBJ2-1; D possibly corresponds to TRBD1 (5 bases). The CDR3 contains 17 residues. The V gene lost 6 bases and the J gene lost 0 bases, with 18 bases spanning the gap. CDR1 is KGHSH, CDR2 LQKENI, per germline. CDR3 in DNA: TGTGCCAGCTCCCTTTTGGGGCCGACGAGCTCCTACAATGAGCAGTTCTTC. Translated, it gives CASSLLGPTSSYNEQFF.

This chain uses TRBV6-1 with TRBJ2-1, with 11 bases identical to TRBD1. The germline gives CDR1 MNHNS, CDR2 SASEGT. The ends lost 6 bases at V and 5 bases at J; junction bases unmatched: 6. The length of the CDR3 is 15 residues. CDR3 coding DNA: TGTGCCAGCAGCCTGGACAGGGGGCAAGACAATGAGCAGTTCTTC. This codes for CASSLDRGQDNEQFF.

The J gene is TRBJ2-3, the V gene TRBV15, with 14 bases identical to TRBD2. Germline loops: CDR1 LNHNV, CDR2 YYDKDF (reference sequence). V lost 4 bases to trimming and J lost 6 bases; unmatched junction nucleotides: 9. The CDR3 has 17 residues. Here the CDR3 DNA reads TGTGCCACCAGCATGGGACTAGCGGGAGCGAAGGGCGATACGCAGTATTTT. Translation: CATSMGLAGAKGDTQYF.

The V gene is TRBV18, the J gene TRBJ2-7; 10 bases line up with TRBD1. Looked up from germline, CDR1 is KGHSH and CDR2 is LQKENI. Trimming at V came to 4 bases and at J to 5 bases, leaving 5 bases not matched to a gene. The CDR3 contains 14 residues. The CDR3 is CASSLRDRGHEQYF. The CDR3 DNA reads TGTGCCAGCTCACTCCGGGACAGGGGCCACGAGCAGTACTTC.

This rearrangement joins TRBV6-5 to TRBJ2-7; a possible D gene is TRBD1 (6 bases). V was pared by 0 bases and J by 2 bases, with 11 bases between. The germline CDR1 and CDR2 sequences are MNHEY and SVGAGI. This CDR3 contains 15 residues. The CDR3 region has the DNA TGTGCCAGCAGTTACTCGAAAGCAGGGGCCTACGAGCAGTACTTC. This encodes CASSYSKAGAYEQYF.

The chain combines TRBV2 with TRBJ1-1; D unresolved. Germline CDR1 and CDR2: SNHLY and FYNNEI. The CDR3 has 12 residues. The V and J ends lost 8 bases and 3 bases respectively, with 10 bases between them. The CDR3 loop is CASEKPDTEAFF. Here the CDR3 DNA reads TGTGCCAGCGAAAAGCCTGACACTGAAGCTTTCTTT.

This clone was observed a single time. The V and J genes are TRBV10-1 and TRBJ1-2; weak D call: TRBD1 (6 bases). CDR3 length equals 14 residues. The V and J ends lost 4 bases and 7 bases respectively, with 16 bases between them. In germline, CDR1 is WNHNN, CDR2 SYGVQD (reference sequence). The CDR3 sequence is CASSGPGHTIGYTF. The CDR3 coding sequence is TGCGCCAGCAGTGGTCCGGGACATACTATTGGCTACACCTTC.

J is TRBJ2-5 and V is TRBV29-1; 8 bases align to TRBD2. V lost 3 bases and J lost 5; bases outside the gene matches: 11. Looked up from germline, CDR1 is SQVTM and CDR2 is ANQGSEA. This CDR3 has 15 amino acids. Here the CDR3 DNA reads TGCAGCGTTGACCCAGACCGGGGGGGCGCGGAGACCCAGTACTTC. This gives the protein CSVDPDRGGAETQYF.

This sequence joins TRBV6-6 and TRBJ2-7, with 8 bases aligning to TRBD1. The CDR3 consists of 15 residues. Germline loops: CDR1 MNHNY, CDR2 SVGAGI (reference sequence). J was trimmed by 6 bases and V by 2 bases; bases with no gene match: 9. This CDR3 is CASSYSETGVSEQYF. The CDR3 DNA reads TGTGCCAGCAGTTACAGCGAGACAGGGGTCTCCGAGCAGTACTTC.

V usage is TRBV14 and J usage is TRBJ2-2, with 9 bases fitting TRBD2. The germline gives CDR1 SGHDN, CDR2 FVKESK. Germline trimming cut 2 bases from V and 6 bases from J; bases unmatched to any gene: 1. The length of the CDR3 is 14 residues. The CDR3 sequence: CASSQLAGPGELFF. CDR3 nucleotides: TGTGCCAGCAGCCAACTAGCGGGACCCGGGGAGCTGTTTTTT.

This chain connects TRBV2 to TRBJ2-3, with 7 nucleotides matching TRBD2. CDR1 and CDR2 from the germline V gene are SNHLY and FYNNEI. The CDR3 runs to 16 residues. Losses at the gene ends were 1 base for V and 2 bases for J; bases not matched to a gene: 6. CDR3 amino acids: CASSEEAGQFTDTQYF. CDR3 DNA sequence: TGTGCCAGCAGTGAAGAAGCGGGGCAATTCACAGATACGCAGTATTTT.

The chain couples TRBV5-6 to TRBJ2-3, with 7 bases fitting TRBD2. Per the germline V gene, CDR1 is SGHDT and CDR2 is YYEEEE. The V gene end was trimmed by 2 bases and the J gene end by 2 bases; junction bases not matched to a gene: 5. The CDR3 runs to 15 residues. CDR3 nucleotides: TGTGCCAGCAGCTTATATCGGGGGGTCACAGATACGCAGTATTTT. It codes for CASSLYRGVTDTQYF.

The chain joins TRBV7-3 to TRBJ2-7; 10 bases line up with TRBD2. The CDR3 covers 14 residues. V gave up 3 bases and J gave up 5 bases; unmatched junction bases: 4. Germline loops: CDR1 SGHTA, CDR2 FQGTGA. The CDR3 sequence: CASSFASGGNEQYF. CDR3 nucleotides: TGTGCCAGCAGCTTTGCTAGCGGGGGCAACGAGCAGTACTTC. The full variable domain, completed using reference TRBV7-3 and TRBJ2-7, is GAGVSQTPSNKVTEKGKYVELRCDPISGHTALYWYRQSLGQGPEFLIYFQGTGAADDSGLPNDRFFAVRPEGSVSTLKIQRTERGDSAVYLCASSFASGGNEQYFGPGTRLTVT.

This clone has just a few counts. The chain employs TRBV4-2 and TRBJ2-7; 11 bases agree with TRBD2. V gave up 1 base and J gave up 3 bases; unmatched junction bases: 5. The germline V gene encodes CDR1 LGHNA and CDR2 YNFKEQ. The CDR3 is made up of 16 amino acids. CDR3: CASSQVATSGNYEQYF. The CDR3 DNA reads TGTGCCAGCAGCCAAGTGGCGACTAGCGGGAACTACGAGCAGTACTTC.

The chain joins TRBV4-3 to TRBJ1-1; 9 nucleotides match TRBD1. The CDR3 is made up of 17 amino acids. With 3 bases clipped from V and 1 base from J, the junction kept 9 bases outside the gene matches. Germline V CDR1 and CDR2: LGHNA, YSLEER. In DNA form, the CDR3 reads TGCGCCAGCAGCCATACAGGGGGCCCAAGGGCGAACACTGAAGCTTTCTTT. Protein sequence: CASSHTGGPRANTEAFF.

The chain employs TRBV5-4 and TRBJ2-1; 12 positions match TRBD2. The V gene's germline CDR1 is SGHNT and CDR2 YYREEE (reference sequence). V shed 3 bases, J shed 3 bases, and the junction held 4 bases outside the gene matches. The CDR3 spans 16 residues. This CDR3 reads CASSWGTSGFYNEQFF. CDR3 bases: TGTGCCAGCAGCTGGGGGACTAGCGGGTTCTACAATGAGCAGTTCTTC.